The clone carrying this T cell receptor (beta chain) was seen a single time. Its antigen is currently unknown. The CDR3 totals 16 residues. The V gene lost 6 bases and the J gene lost 2 bases, with 18 bases spanning the gap. Germline CDR1 SGHAT, CDR2 FQDESV (reference sequence). The data stem from a study of OX40 agonist ivuxolimab in advanced cancers. Turning to the study itself: Ivuxolimab, an antibody that agonizes OX40 (CD134), was administered to the patients.

Assay: immunoSEQ multiplex PCR; the TCRdb copy retains only in-frame clones and omits some. The table has fewer than 90,000 clones, 75% to 95% seen once. The study, taken as a whole, reports: Antigen specificity was not determined for the expanded peripheral T cells.

This TCR came from an adult with an advanced solid tumor such as melanoma, head and neck, liver or kidney cancer. The chain recombines TRBV11-1 with TRBJ2-3; D possibly uses TRBD1 or TRBD2 (7 bases each). Sequenced here: CD4+ or CD8+ T cells sorted from blood, sampled in a trial of the OX40 agonist ivuxolimab. In DNA, the CDR3 is TGTGCCAGCAGGGGAGGGACAGCGGTCCACACAGATACGCAGTATTTT. Residues: CASRGGTAVHTDTQYF.